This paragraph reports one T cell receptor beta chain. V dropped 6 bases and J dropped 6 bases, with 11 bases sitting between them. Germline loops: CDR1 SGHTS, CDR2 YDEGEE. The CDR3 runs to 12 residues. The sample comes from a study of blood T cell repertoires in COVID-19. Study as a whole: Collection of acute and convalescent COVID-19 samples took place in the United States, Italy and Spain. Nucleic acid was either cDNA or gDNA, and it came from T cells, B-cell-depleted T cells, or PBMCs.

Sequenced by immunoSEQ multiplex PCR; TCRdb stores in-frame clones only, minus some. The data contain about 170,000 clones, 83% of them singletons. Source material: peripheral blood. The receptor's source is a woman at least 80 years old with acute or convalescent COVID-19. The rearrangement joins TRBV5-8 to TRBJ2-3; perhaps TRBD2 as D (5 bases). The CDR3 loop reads CASTDRGDTQYF. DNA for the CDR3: TGTGCCAGCACCGACCGCGGGGATACGCAGTATTTT. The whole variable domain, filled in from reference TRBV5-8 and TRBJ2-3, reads EAGVTQSPTHLIKTRGQQATLRCSPISGHTSVYWYQQALGLGLQFLLWYDEGEERNRGNFPPRFSGRQFPNYSSELNVNALELEDSALYLCASTDRGDTQYFGPGTRLTVL.